The next 13 T cell receptor beta chains were all read from a single sample in a study of molecular identifiers for immune sequencing clone quantification. TCRdb re-analysed the PCR reads in MiXCR, keeping a single row per CDR3 protein. The sample has 350,000 or so distinct CDR3 sequences; about 22% are singletons. Sequencing was done on a sample of naive CD8+ T cells from blood, with Jurkat cell RNA spiked in. Described subset: FACS-sorted CD8+CD4-CCR7+CD45RA+ naive T cells. These receptors were collected from a human donor in good health. Some libraries in this study had Jurkat cell RNA spiked in.

The rearrangement uses TRBV2 and TRBJ2-5, with no clear D. Per the germline V gene, CDR1 is SNHLY and CDR2 is FYNNEI. The length of the CDR3 is 13 residues. The V gene lost 8 bases and the J gene lost 2 bases, with 12 bases spanning the gap. CDR3 protein: CASADTLQETQYF. CDR3 in DNA: TGTGCCAGCGCAGACACCCTACAAGAGACCCAGTACTTC.

On this clonotype: A clone one base away is much larger, so this may be a read error. This chain uses TRBV7-9 with TRBJ1-1; D uncertain. Germline V gives CDR1 SEHNR, CDR2 FQNEAQ (reference sequence). The CDR3 length is 14 residues. The CDR3 sequence: CASSLFDVNTEALF. Here the CDR3 DNA reads TGTGCCAGCAGCTTATTCGACGTGAACACTGAAGCTCTCTTT.

A remark on this clonotype: A much larger clone lies one base from this, so it may be a read error. V gene TRBV29-1 combines with J gene TRBJ2-1; 8 bases line up with TRBD2. Germline CDR1 reads SQVTM; CDR2 reads ANQGSEA. CDR3 length equals 12 residues. V was clipped by 6 bases and J by 11 bases; unmatched bases: 9. CDR3 amino acids: CSVSGRQGKQFF. CDR3 coding DNA: TGCAGCGTGAGCGGGAGACAAGGTAAGCAGTTCTTC.

To note about this clonotype: A clone one base away is much larger, so this may be a read error. The V call is TRBV28, the J call TRBJ1-1; D gene ambiguous. CDR3 length equals 11 residues. Germline V gene sequence: CDR1 MDHEN, CDR2 SYDVKM. The CDR3, as DNA: TGTGCCGGCAGTTTTCCCACTGAAGCTTTCTTT. It encodes CAGSFPTEAFF.

This clonotype was found a few times. The chain employs TRBV30 and TRBJ2-1; 9 bases fit TRBD2. V gave up 3 bases and J gave up 4 bases; unmatched junction bases: 4. CDR1 is GTSNPN and CDR2 is SVGIG in the germline V gene (reference sequence). The CDR3 has 14 amino acids. As DNA, the CDR3 is TGTGCCTGGAGGGGACTAGCACATTACAATGAGCAGTTCTTC. Protein: CAWRGLAHYNEQFF.

The count of this clonotype is one. The junction departs from the called germline gene at one end, perhaps through a read error. CDR3 residues: CTSSPLVGGIETQYF. In DNA form, the CDR3 reads TGTACCAGCAGTCCCCTCGTTGGGGGGATAGAGACCCAGTACTTC. This rearrangement joins TRBV6-5 to TRBJ2-5; perhaps TRBD2 as D (6 bases). Germline V gene sequence: CDR1 MNHEY, CDR2 SVGAGI. The CDR3 contains 15 residues.

In regard to this clonotype: Just one base apart from a much larger clone, this may be a read error. The chain employs TRBV6-2 or TRBV6-3 and TRBJ1-1; TRBD1 might be the D (6 bases). CDR1 and CDR2 (germline): MNHEY, SVGEGT. The CDR3 consists of 13 residues. CDR3 region: CAGSYEQGSEAFF. The CDR3 bases are TGTGCCGGCAGTTACGAACAGGGCTCTGAAGCTTTCTTT.

This clonotype has at least ten counts. This chain joins TRBV13 and TRBJ2-3, with 9 bases lining up with TRBD2. CDR1 is PRHDT and CDR2 is FYEKMQ in the germline V gene (reference sequence). The CDR3 is made up of 18 amino acids. Trimming cost V 5 bases and J 6 bases; bases outside gene matches: 18. Written as DNA, the CDR3 is TGTGCCAGCAGCCCGTCTCGTTGGTTAGCGGGAGCGGCCGATACGCAGTATTTT. Its protein product is CASSPSRWLAGAADTQYF.

This clonotype was counted a few times. The rearrangement links TRBV12-3 or TRBV12-4 to TRBJ2-3; D call uncertain. CDR3 length: 12 amino acids. V lost 6 bases to trimming and J lost 6 bases, with 10 bases between them. The CDR3 sequence is CASSPRWDTQYF. DNA for the CDR3: TGTGCCAGCAGCCCACGGTGGGATACGCAGTATTTT.

This clonotype was recorded a few times. This may be a read error: a much more frequent sequence differs by one nucleotide. The chain recombines TRBV24-1 with TRBJ1-5; no clear D. The CDR3 runs 15 residues. The ends were cut back, 9 bases at V and 6 bases at J, with 20 bases in the middle. Germline V gene sequence: CDR1 KGHDR, CDR2 SFDVKD. CDR3: CATVRRASYSQPQHF. The CDR3 DNA is TGTGCCACCGTACGAAGGGCAAGCTACAGTCAGCCCCAGCATTTT.

This clonotype was observed many times. The genes are TRBV9 and TRBJ2-2; no firm D call. The CDR3 loop spans 16 amino acids. Germline CDR1 is SGDLS and CDR2 is YYNGEE. Trimming left V 0 bases short and J 5 bases short, with 14 bases between. CDR3 in DNA: TGTGCCAGCAGCGTAGTTGAGACGATCGGGACCGGGGAGCTGTTTTTT. It yields the protein CASSVVETIGTGELFF.

This clonotype was counted a few times. The V and J genes are TRBV6-2 or TRBV6-3 and TRBJ2-1, with 8 nucleotides matching TRBD1. Germline-derived CDR1 and CDR2 are MNHEY and SVGEGT. This CDR3 has 14 amino acids. The junction had 7 bases not matched to a gene; V was cut back by 8 bases and J by 4 bases. The CDR3 region has the DNA TGTGCCAGCTTAGACAGGGGCCTTTACAATGAGCAGTTCTTC. It encodes CASLDRGLYNEQFF.

This clonotype was counted at least ten times. The J gene is TRBJ1-5, the V gene TRBV10-2; D gene unclear. V lost 0 bases to trimming and J lost 3 bases, with 3 bases between them. The CDR3 has 13 amino acids. The germline gives CDR1 WSHSY, CDR2 SAAADI. CDR3 nucleotides: TGCGCCAGCAGTGAGTCACTCAATCAGCCCCAGCATTTT. It translates to CASSESLNQPQHF.